The sequence of this T cell receptor beta chain was determined in a study of vaccination and CD4 T cells after COVID-19. Looking at the study overall: The stimulus for the cells was overlapping spike peptides derived from SARS-CoV-2, HCoV-NL63, HCoV-OC43 and HCoV-229E.

With regard to this clonotype: The antigen remains unidentified.

Sequencing of the DNA from cultured CD4+ T cells was carried out with the Oncomine TCR Beta short-read assay. TCRdb called the PCR reads again in MiXCR, with one record for every CDR3 protein. The sample consists of about 15,000 distinct CDR3 sequences, roughly 43% of them appearing once. The CDR3 runs 15 residues. The ends were cut back, 3 bases at V and 1 base at J, with 12 bases in the middle. Germline assignment: CDR1 SGHDN and CDR2 FVKESK. As for treatment: approximately nine-day PBMC culture with coronavirus spike peptide pools or control peptides (ViraFEST assay). This sequence was found in a human donor with COVID-19. Sequenced sample: cultured CD4+ T cells from blood. This chain links TRBV14 with TRBJ1-1, with D uncertain. Here the CDR3 reads CASSHLGRANTEAFF. The CDR3 DNA reads TGTGCCAGCAGCCATCTTGGACGGGCGAACACTGAAGCTTTCTTT.